These 13 T cell receptor beta chains came from one sample sequenced in a study of blood T cells in healthy people across ages (dated by TCRdb to between 2014 and 2017). Libraries were made using 5' RACE. The data were produced on an Illumina HiSeq 2500. The second PCR ran for about 7 to 11 cycles and used a J-beta primer mix along with a sample-barcoded 5' primer. The public reads were reanalyzed by TCRdb: fastp trimming at Q25, MiXCR alignment, in-frame beta chains only. Each CDR3 protein appears once, grouped with its most common genes and DNA. This sample lists some 780,000 distinct CDR3 sequences; around three fifths were detected once. Of the sample, 25% to 30% falls within the top ten clones. Sequenced input: blood. The receptors shown here come from a man aged 35 to 55 in good health.

The chain links TRBV4-3 to TRBJ2-7, with TRBD2 as a possible D gene (6 bases). The CDR3 is made up of 15 amino acids. From germline, CDR1 is LGHNA and CDR2 YSLEER. V was cut by 2 bases and J by 1 base, with 12 bases left in between. The CDR3 sequence: CASSQLAFESYEQYF. The CDR3 DNA reads as TGCGCCAGCAGCCAACTAGCGTTTGAGTCCTACGAGCAGTACTTC.

Only a few counts were recorded for this clonotype. The chain combines TRBV11-1 with TRBJ2-1; D is ambiguous. Trimming left V 1 base short and J 10 bases short, with 14 bases between. The germline V gene has CDR1 SGHAT and CDR2 FQDESV (reference sequence). This CDR3 contains 14 residues. CDR3 protein: CASSLGLGSREQFF. DNA for the CDR3: TGTGCCAGCAGCTTAGGGCTCGGGTCAAGGGAGCAGTTCTTC.

This sequence joins TRBV9 and TRBJ2-4, with D perhaps being TRBD1 or TRBD2 (5 bases each). Germline V CDR1 and CDR2: SGDLS, YYNGEE. With 2 bases removed from V and 13 bases from J, the gap between germline ends came to 13 bases. This CDR3 region has 12 residues. The CDR3 nucleotides read TGTGCCAGCAGCGTCGAGGGGTCGAGGCAGTACTTC. Encoded protein: CASSVEGSRQYF. Combining the CDR3 with reference TRBV9 and TRBJ2-4 gives the whole variable domain DSGVTQTPKHLITATGQRVTLRCSPRSGDLSVYWYQQSLDQGLQFLIQYYNGEERAKGNILERFSAQQFPDLHSELNLSSLELGDSALYFCASSVEGSRQYFGAGTRLSVL.

The chain employs TRBV12-3 or TRBV12-4 and TRBJ1-5; 7 bases map to TRBD1. CDR3 length: 14 amino acids. V lost 6 bases to trimming and J lost 2 bases; unmatched junction nucleotides: 4. The DNA of the CDR3 is TGTGCCAGCAGCGACAGGGAGGGCAATCAGCCCCAGCATTTT. Its protein is CASSDREGNQPQHF.

The rearrangement links TRBV5-1 to TRBJ1-2, with D possibly TRBD1 on 5 matching bases. V lost 0 bases and J lost 8, with 14 bases in between. The germline V gene encodes CDR1 SGHRS and CDR2 YFSETQ. The CDR3 totals 14 residues. The CDR3 nucleotides are TGCGCCAGCAGCTTGGGCCAGGGTGTGTGGGGCTACACCTTC. Encoded protein: CASSLGQGVWGYTF. Complete variable domain (other parts from reference TRBV5-1 and TRBJ1-2): KAGVTQTPRYLIKTRGQQVTLSCSPISGHRSVSWYQQTPGQGLQFLFEYFSETQRNKGNFPGRFSGRQFSNSRSEMNVSTLELGDSALYLCASSLGQGVWGYTFGSGTRLTVV.

V usage is TRBV4-2 and J usage is TRBJ2-1; D is ambiguous. Looked up from germline, CDR1 is LGHNA and CDR2 is YNFKEQ. The length of the CDR3 is 15 residues. The V gene lost 3 bases and the J gene lost 6 bases, with 15 bases spanning the gap. CDR3 protein: CASSHNEGSGNEQFF. The DNA of the CDR3 is TGTGCCAGCAGCCACAACGAAGGCAGTGGCAATGAGCAGTTCTTC.

The rearrangement links TRBV19 to TRBJ2-1; D perhaps matches TRBD2 (5 bases). Trimming removed 0 bases from V and 8 bases from J, with 11 bases in between. The CDR3 totals 14 residues. Germline loops: CDR1 LNHDA, CDR2 SQIVND (reference sequence). DNA of the CDR3: TGTGCCAGTAGTATAGATAAGCGGAGCTATGAGCAGTTCTTC. It translates to CASSIDKRSYEQFF.

The chain recombines TRBV27 with TRBJ2-5; TRBD1 matches at 7 bases. V lost 8 bases to trimming and J lost 6 bases; unmatched junction nucleotides: 6. CDR3 size: 12 residues. Germline V gives CDR1 MNHEY, CDR2 SMNVEV (reference sequence). CDR3 amino acids: CASRDRVKTQYF. The CDR3 coding sequence is TGTGCCAGCCGAGACAGGGTGAAGACCCAGTACTTC.

The V and J genes are TRBV5-1 and TRBJ2-6; D ambiguous. This CDR3 spans 14 amino acids. V was shortened by 5 bases and J by 0 bases, with 6 bases between the two germline ends. Germline V CDR1 and CDR2: SGHRS, YFSETQ. The CDR3 is CASRPISGANVLTF. The CDR3 bases are TGCGCCAGCAGACCTATCTCTGGGGCCAACGTCCTGACTTTC.

V usage is TRBV5-1 and J usage is TRBJ2-3; no clear D. Trimming pared 4 bases from V and 4 bases from J, leaving 10 bases between. This CDR3 spans 13 amino acids. Germline lookup yields CDR1 SGHRS and CDR2 YFSETQ. The DNA of the CDR3 is TGCGCCAGCAGCATTGACGGCGCAGATACGCAGTATTTT. As protein: CASSIDGADTQYF.

The rearrangement joins TRBV7-3 to TRBJ2-1; possible D gene TRBD1, 6 bases. This CDR3 contains 15 residues. Trimming left V 5 bases short and J 8 bases short, with 19 bases between. Germline V lookup: CDR1 SGHTA, CDR2 FQGTGA. The CDR3 region is CASSRSFQGSHEQFF. CDR3 in DNA: TGTGCCAGCAGCCGGAGTTTTCAGGGGTCCCATGAGCAGTTCTTC.

This clonotype occurred a few times. This chain links TRBV2 with TRBJ2-3; TRBD2 matches 10 bases. Germline V gene sequence: CDR1 SNHLY, CDR2 FYNNEI. This CDR3 is built from 13 residues. J lost 14 bases, V lost 1 base, and 6 bases had no gene match. The CDR3 region is CASSEGLAGARYF. In DNA, the CDR3 is TGTGCCAGCAGTGAAGGTCTAGCGGGGGCACGGTATTTT.

V is TRBV7-2 and J is TRBJ2-7; possibly TRBD1 for D (5 bases). Germline CDR1 SGHTA, CDR2 FQGNSA. The CDR3 has 14 residues. V lost 5 bases and J lost 3, with 14 bases in between. The CDR3 loop is CASSVTRDLYEQYF. The CDR3 bases are TGTGCCAGCAGCGTAACCAGGGATCTCTACGAGCAGTACTTC.